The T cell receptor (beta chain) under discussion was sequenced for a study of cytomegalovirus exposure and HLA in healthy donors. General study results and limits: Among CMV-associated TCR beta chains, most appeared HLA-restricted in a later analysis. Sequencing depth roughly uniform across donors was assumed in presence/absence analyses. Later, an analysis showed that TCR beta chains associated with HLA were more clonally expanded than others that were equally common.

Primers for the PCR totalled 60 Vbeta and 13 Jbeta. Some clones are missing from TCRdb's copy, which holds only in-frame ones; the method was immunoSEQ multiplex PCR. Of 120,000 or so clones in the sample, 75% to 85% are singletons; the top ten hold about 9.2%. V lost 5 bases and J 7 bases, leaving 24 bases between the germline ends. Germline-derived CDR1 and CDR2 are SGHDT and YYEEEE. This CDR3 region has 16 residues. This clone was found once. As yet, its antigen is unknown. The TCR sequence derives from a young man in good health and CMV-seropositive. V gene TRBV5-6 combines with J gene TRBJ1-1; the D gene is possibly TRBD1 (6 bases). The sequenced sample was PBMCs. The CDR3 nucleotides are TGTGCCAGCAGTCCTGCGTCCCTGGGGGCCTCTCGTGAAGCTTTCTTT. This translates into CASSPASLGASREAFF.